The source of this T cell receptor (beta chain) is a study of cytomegalovirus exposure and HLA in healthy donors. Findings and caveats of the study: Accurate prediction of HLA-A and HLA-B alleles (for most subjects) was reportedly achieved from TCR beta sequences. 87-base-pair reads could not separate some V segments, including TRBV6-2 and TRBV6-3.

J gave up 5 bases and V 3 bases, and 14 bases lay outside the gene matches. Germline V lookup: CDR1 KGHSH, CDR2 LQKENI. This CDR3 is 18 amino acids long. This clone showed up just a few times. Its antigen is as yet unknown. PCR was performed using 60 Vbeta and 13 Jbeta primers. Using immunoSEQ multiplex PCR, the repertoire was profiled, and TCRdb retains in-frame clones only, with some absent. The sample includes some 130,000 clones, 65% to 80% seen only once; the top ten take approximately 3.4%. This chain connects TRBV18 to TRBJ2-1; TRBD1 aligns across 9 bases. The TCR originated in a man aged 35 to 55 in good health and CMV-seronegative. The sequencing input was PBMCs. The CDR3 loop is CASSPIALGQGGDNEQFF. The DNA of the CDR3 is TGTGCCAGCTCACCGATAGCCCTGGGACAGGGAGGTGACAATGAGCAGTTCTTC.